This TCR beta chain originates from a study of OX40 agonist ivuxolimab in advanced cancers. Study observations and caveats: More expanded clones were found, on average, in CD8+ than in CD4+ T cells.

On this clone: The antigen is unknown.

Germline-derived CDR1 and CDR2 are SNHLY and FYNNEI. This CDR3 region has 18 residues. V shed 4 bases and J 4 bases; nucleotides not matched to a gene: 14. The table came from immunoSEQ multiplex PCR; TCRdb's copy has only in-frame clones and leaves some out. The profile covers approximately 69,000 clones, with roughly 84% appearing a single time and approximately 7.9% taken by the ten largest. Baseline, cycle 4 day 1, and cycle 7 day 1 were the blood sampling points. This rearrangement joins TRBV2 to TRBJ1-5, with TRBD1 identical over 9 bases. Source: CD4+ or CD8+ T cells sorted from blood, taken in a trial of the OX40 agonist ivuxolimab. The clonotype comes from an adult with an advanced solid tumor such as melanoma, head and neck, liver or kidney cancer. The DNA for the CDR3 is TGTGCCAGCAGTGGGGACAGGGTCCGACCGTATGTTAATCAGCCCCAGCATTTT. It specifies CASSGDRVRPYVNQPQHF.